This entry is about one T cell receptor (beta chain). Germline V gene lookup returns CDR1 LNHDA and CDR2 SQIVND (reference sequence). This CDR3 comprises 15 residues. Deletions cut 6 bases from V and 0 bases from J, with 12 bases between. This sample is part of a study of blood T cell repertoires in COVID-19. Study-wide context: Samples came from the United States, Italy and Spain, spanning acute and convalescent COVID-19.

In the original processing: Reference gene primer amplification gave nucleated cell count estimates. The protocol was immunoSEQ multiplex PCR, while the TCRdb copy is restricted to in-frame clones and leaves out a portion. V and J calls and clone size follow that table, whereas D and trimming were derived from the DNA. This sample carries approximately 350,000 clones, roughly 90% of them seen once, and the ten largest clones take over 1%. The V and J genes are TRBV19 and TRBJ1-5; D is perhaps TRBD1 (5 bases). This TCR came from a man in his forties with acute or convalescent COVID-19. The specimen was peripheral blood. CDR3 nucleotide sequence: TGTGCCAGTAGGGAGACAGTAAATAGCAATCAGCCCCAGCATTTT. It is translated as CASRETVNSNQPQHF.